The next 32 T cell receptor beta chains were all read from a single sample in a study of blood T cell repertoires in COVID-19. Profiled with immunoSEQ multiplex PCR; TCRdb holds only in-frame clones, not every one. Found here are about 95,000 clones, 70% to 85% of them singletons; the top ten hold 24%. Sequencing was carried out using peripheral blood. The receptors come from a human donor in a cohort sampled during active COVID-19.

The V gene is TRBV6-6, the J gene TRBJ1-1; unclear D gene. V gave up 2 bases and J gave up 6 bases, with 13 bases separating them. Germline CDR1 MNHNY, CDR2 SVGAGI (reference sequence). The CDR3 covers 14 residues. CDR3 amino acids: CASSYTRVVAEAFF. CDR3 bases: TGTGCCAGCAGTTACACCCGCGTCGTAGCTGAAGCTTTCTTT.

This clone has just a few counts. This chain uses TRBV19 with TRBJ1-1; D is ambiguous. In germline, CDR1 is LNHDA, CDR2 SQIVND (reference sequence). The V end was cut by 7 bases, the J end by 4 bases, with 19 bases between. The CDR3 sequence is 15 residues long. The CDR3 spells CASNPPLMVGTEAFF. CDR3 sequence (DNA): TGTGCCAGTAACCCTCCCCTAATGGTCGGCACTGAAGCTTTCTTT. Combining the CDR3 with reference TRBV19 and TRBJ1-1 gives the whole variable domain DGGITQSPKYLFRKEGQNVTLSCEQNLNHDAMYWYRQDPGQGLRLIYYSQIVNDFQKGDIAEGYSVSREKKESFPLTVTSAQKNPTAFYLCASNPPLMVGTEAFFGQGTRLTVV.

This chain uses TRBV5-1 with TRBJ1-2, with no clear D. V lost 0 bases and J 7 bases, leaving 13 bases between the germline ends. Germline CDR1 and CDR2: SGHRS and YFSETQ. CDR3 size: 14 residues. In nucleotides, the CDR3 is TGCGCCAGCAGCTTGGTAGCCGGGGAGGCTGGCTACACCTTC. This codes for CASSLVAGEAGYTF.

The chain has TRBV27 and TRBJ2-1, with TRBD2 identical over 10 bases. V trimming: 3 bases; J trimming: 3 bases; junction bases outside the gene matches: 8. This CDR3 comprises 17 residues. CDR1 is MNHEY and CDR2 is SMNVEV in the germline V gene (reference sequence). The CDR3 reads CASSFRTSGYIYNEQFF. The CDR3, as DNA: TGTGCCAGCAGTTTTAGGACTAGCGGATATATCTACAATGAGCAGTTCTTC.

The CDR3 loop reads CASSFRGNGYTF. DNA of the CDR3: TGTGCCAGCAGCTTCCGGGGGAATGGCTACACCTTC. The gene calls are TRBV5-6 and TRBJ1-2; TRBD1 is a possible D gene (5 bases). Germline CDR1 and CDR2: SGHDT and YYEEEE. This CDR3 has 12 amino acids. V was cut by 2 bases and J by 6 bases, with 8 bases left in between.

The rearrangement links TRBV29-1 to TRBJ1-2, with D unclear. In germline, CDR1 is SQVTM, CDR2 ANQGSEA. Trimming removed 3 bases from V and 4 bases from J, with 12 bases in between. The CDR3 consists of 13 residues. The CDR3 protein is CSVDQDASYGYTF. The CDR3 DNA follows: TGCAGCGTTGACCAGGATGCAAGCTATGGCTACACCTTC.

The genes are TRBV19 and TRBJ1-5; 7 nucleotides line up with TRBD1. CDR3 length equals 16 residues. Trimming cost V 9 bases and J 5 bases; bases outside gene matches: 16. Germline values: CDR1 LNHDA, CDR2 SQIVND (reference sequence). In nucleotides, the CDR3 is TGTGCCAGACTGACCCCAACAGGGGAAGTAGATCAGCCCCAGCATTTT. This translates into CARLTPTGEVDQPQHF. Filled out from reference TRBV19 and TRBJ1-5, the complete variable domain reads DGGITQSPKYLFRKEGQNVTLSCEQNLNHDAMYWYRQDPGQGLRLIYYSQIVNDFQKGDIAEGYSVSREKKESFPLTVTSAQKNPTAFYLCARLTPTGEVDQPQHFGDGTRLSIL.

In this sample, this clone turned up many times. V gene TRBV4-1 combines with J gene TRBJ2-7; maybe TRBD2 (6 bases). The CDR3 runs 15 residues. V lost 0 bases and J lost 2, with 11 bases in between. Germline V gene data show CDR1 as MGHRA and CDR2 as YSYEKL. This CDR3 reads CASSQEWGVPYEQYF. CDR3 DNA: TGCGCCAGCAGCCAAGAGTGGGGGGTCCCCTACGAGCAGTACTTC.

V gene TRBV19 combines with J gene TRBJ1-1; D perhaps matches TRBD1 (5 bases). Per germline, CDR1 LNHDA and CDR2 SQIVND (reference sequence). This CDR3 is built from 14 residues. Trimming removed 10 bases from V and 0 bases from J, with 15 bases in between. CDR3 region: CATVDRRMNTEAFF. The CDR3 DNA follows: TGTGCCACTGTAGACAGACGTATGAACACTGAAGCTTTCTTT.

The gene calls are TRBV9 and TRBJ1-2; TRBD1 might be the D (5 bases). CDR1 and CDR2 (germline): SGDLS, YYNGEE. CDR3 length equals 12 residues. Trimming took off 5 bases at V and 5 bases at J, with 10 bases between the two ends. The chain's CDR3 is CASSGHPYGYTF. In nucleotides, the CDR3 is TGTGCCAGCAGTGGACACCCTTATGGCTACACCTTC.

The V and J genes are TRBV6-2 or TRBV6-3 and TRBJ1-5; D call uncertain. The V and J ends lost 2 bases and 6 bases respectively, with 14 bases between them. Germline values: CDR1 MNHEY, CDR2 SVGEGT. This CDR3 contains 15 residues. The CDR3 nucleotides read TGTGCCAGCAGTTACGTCGGAGATCCGAGTCAGCCCCAGCATTTT. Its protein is CASSYVGDPSQPQHF.

This chain's CDR3 is CASRSGDYEQYF. CDR3 bases: TGTGCCAGCAGATCCGGGGACTACGAGCAGTACTTC. The chain links TRBV6-5 to TRBJ2-7, with D possibly TRBD2 on 5 matching bases. The germline V and J ends were trimmed by 6 bases and 3 bases, with 9 bases remaining between them. Germline values: CDR1 MNHEY, CDR2 SVGAGI. The CDR3 has 12 residues.

The CDR3 loop reads CASSREGAQPQHF. The CDR3 bases are TGCGCCAGCAGTAGGGAGGGTGCGCAGCCCCAGCATTTT. The gene calls are TRBV4-1 and TRBJ1-5; D is ambiguous. V shed 6 bases and J shed 7 bases, with 13 bases lying between them. This CDR3 comprises 13 residues. Germline values: CDR1 MGHRA, CDR2 YSYEKL.

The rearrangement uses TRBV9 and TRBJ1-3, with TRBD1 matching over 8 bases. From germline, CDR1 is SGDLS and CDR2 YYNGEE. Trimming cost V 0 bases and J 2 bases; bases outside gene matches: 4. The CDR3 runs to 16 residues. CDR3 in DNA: TGTGCCAGCAGCGTAGGGTTGACAGGGGCTGGAAACACCATATATTTT. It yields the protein CASSVGLTGAGNTIYF.

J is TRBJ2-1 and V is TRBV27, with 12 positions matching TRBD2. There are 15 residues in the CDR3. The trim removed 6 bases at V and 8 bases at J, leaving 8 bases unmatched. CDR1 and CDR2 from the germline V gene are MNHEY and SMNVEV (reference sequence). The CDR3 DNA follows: TGTGCCAGCAGGCTAGCGGGGGGGTTGAGGGATGAGCAGTTCTTC. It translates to CASRLAGGLRDEQFF.

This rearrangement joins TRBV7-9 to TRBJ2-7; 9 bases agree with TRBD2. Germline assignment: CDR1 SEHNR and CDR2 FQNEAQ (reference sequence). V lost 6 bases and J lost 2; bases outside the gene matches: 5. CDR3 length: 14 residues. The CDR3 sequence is CASSYSGSTYEQYF. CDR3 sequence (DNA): TGTGCCAGCAGTTATAGCGGGAGTACCTACGAGCAGTACTTC.

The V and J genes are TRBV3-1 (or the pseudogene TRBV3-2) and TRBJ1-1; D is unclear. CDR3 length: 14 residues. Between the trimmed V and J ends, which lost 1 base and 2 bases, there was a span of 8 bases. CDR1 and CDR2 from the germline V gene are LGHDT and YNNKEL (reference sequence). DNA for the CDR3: TGTGCCAGCAGCCAAGGGCATACCAACACTGAAGCTTTCTTT. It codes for CASSQGHTNTEAFF.

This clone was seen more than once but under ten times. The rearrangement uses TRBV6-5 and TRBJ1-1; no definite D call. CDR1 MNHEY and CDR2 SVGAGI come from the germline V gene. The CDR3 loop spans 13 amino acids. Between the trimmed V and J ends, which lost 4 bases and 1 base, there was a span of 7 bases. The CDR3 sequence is CASSFDWNTEAFF. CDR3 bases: TGTGCCAGCAGTTTCGACTGGAACACTGAAGCTTTCTTT.

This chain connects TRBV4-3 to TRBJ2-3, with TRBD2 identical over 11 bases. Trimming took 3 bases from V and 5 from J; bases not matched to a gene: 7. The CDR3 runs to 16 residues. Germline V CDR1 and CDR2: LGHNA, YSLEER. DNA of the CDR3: TGCGCCAGCAGCCAGCATAGCGGGGGGGCGGGAGATACGCAGTATTTT. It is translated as CASSQHSGGAGDTQYF.

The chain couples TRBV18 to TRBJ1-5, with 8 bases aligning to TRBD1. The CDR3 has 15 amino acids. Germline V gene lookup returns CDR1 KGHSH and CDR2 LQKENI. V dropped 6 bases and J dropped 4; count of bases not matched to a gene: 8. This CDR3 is CASSRGQGKNQPQHF. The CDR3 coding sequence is TGTGCCAGCTCCCGCGGACAGGGTAAAAATCAGCCCCAGCATTTT.

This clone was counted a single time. The CDR3 DNA follows: TGTGCCAGCAGCCACCCTGAGATCCGACAAGAGACCCAGTACTTC. Residues: CASSHPEIRQETQYF. The V and J genes are TRBV7-9 and TRBJ2-5; D is ambiguous. Germline-derived CDR1 and CDR2 are SEHNR and FQNEAQ (reference sequence). Trimming took off 5 bases at V and 2 bases at J, with 15 bases between the two ends. CDR3 length equals 15 residues.

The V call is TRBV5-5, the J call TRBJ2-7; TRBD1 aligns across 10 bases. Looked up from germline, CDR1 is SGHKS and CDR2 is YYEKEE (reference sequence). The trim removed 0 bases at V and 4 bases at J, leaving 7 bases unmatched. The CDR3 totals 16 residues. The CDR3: CASSLVGTGEQYEQYF. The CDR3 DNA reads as TGTGCCAGCAGCTTGGTTGGGACAGGGGAACAATACGAGCAGTACTTC.

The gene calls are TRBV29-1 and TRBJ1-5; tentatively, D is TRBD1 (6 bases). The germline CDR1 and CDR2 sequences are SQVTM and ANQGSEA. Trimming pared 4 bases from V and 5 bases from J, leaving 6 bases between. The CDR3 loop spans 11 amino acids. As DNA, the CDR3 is TGCAGCGTTGGACAGGATCAGCCCCAGCATTTT. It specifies CSVGQDQPQHF.

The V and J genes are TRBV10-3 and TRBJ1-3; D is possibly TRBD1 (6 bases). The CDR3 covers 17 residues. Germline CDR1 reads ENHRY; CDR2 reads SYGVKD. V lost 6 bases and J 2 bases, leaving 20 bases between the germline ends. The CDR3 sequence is CAISGAADSVPGNTIYF. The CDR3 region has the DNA TGTGCCATCAGCGGCGCGGCGGACAGCGTTCCTGGAAACACCATATATTTT.

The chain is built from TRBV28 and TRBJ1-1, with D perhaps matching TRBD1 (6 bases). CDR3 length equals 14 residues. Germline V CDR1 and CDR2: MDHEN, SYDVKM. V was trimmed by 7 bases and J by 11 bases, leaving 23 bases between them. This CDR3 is CASKNQQGRAEAFF. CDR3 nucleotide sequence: TGTGCCAGCAAAAACCAACAGGGCCGGGCCGAGGCTTTCTTT.

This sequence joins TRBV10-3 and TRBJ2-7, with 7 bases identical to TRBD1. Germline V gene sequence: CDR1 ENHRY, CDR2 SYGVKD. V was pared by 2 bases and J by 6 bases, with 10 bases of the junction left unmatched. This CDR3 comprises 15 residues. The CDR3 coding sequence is TGTGCCATCAGTGAGGGACAGGTGATGATTGCCGAGCAGTACTTC. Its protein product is CAISEGQVMIAEQYF.

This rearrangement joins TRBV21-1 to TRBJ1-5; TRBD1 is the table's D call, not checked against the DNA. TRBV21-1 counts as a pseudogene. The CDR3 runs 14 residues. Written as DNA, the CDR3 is TGTGCCAGCAGTCTCGGACAGGGCGGTCAGCCCCAGCATTTT. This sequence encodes CASSLGQGGQPQHF.

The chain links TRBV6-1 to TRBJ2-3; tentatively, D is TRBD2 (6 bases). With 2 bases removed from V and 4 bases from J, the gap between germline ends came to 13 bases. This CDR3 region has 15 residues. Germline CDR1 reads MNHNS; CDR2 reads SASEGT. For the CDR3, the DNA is TGTGCCAGCAGTGAATATGCTAGCGCCTCAGATACGCAGTATTTT. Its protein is CASSEYASASDTQYF.

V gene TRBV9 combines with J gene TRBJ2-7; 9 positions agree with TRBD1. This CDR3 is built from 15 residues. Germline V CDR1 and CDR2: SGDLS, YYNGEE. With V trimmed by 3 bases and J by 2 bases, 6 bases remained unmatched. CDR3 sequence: CASSARDRAAYEQYF. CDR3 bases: TGTGCCAGCAGCGCAAGGGACAGGGCGGCCTACGAGCAGTACTTC.

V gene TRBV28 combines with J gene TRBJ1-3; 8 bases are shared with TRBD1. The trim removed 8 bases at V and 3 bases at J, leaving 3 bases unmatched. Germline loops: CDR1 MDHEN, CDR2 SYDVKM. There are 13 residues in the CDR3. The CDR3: CASRTGFGNTIYF. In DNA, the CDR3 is TGTGCCAGCCGGACAGGGTTTGGAAACACCATATATTTT.

CDR3 coding DNA: TGTGCCAGCAGCTTATTCGGGGTGGGGGAGACCCAGTACTTC. This encodes CASSLFGVGETQYF. The chain is built from TRBV7-2 and TRBJ2-5; TRBD2 is a possible D gene (5 bases). V lost 2 bases and J 5 bases, leaving 12 bases between the germline ends. This CDR3 contains 14 residues. Germline CDR1 and CDR2: SGHTA and FQGNSA.

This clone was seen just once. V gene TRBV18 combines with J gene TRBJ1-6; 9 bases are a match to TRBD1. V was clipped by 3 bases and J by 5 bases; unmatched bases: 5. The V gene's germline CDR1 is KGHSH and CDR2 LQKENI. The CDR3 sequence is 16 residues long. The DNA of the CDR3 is TGTGCCAGCTCACCGACAGGGGGAGAGAATAATTCACCCCTCCACTTT. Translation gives CASSPTGGENNSPLHF.